A single sample gave rise to the 2 T cell receptor beta chains below, sequenced in a study of vaccination and CD4 T cells after COVID-19. Oncomine TCR Beta short-read sequencing was applied to DNA from cultured CD4+ T cells. TCRdb analysed the PCR reads with MiXCR anew, one entry per CDR3 protein. The sample carries some 10,000 distinct CDR3 sequences, approximately 48% recorded once. Treatment here: roughly nine-day PBMC culture with coronavirus spike peptide pools or control peptides (ViraFEST assay). These receptors are not linked to any known antigen. Specimen: CD4+ T cells from blood, cultured in vitro. The receptors stem from a human donor who had recovered from COVID-19.

This clonotype turned up a few times. The chain has TRBV7-9 and TRBJ1-2; maybe TRBD1 (5 bases). The ends were cut back, 5 bases at V and 3 bases at J, with 13 bases in the middle. Germline V CDR1 and CDR2: SEHNR, FQNEAQ (reference sequence). CDR3 length: 14 residues. CDR3 coding DNA: TGTGCCAGCAGCCGCGGCGGGGGACACTATGGCTACACCTTC. As protein: CASSRGGGHYGYTF. Filled out from reference TRBV7-9 and TRBJ1-2, the complete variable domain reads DTGVSQNPRHKITKRGQNVTFRCDPISEHNRLYWYRQTLGQGPEFLTYFQNEAQLEKSRLLSDRFSAERPKGSFSTLEIQRTEQGDSAMYLCASSRGGGHYGYTFGSGTRLTVV.

The chain is built from TRBV30 and TRBJ1-1, with unresolved D. The CDR3 has 11 residues. The germline CDR1 and CDR2 sequences are GTSNPN and SVGIG (reference sequence). V was shortened by 4 bases and J by 5 bases, with 8 bases between the two germline ends. The CDR3 region is CAWNGWTEAFF. CDR3 nucleotide sequence: TGTGCCTGGAACGGGTGGACTGAAGCTTTCTTT.